This T cell receptor (beta chain) was captured by sequencing in a study of siplizumab effects on memory and regulatory T cells. Study-wide results and caveats: Naive versus memory phenotype went unassigned for roughly 80-96% of proliferating CD4+ or CD8+ clones. Alloreactive sequences that could be traced to unstimulated CD4+ memory cells showed a significant reduction under siplizumab.

The V gene lost 8 bases and the J gene lost 2 bases, with 7 bases spanning the gap. Germline V lookup: CDR1 MNHEY, CDR2 SVGAGI. The CDR3 has 12 amino acids. This clone was detected a few times. Its target is not known. Each sample contributed around 10^5 TCR templates to the assay. Assay used: immunoSEQ multiplex PCR; TCRdb lists only in-frame clones, some missing. Found here are 9,900 or so clones, around 45% of them singletons; the top ten hold roughly 10%. Coculturing of the mixed lymphocyte reaction cells was performed at 37°C for 6 days. The sequencing input was CFSE-low (dividing) CD8+ T cells sorted from an allogeneic mixed lymphocyte reaction. This receptor was obtained from a human donor in good health; the cells came from an allogeneic mixed lymphocyte reaction. This chain uses TRBV6-5 with TRBJ1-5, with no clear D. CDR3 sequence: CASGVGNQPQHF. The CDR3, as DNA: TGTGCCAGCGGGGTGGGCAATCAGCCCCAGCATTTT.